The next 30 T cell receptor beta chains were all read from a single sample in a study of blood T cells in healthy people across ages. Using a J-beta primer mix together with a sample-barcoded 5' primer, a second PCR was run for about 6 to 12 cycles. MiXCR, applied by TCRdb to the 5' RACE reads, yields one record per CDR3 protein. The table records roughly 2 million distinct CDR3 sequences, about 49% of them present only once. The source material was blood. The receptors were sampled from a woman in her thirties or forties in good health.

The V gene is TRBV6-5, the J gene TRBJ2-4; D possibly corresponds to TRBD1 (5 bases). CDR3 length: 14 residues. The germline V gene encodes CDR1 MNHEY and CDR2 SVGAGI. V was clipped by 4 bases and J by 1 base, with 8 bases between them. The CDR3 here is CASSSHRAKNIQYF. The CDR3 DNA follows: TGTGCCAGCAGTTCCCACAGGGCCAAAAACATTCAGTACTTC.

This chain uses TRBV6-1 with TRBJ2-7, with TRBD2 identical over 10 bases. Germline values: CDR1 MNHNS, CDR2 SASEGT. CDR3 length equals 18 residues. Germline trimming cut 3 bases from V and 0 bases from J; bases unmatched to any gene: 11. CDR3 DNA: TGTGCCAGCAGTGATACCAGACTAGCGGGTCGGAGCTCCTACGAGCAGTACTTC. Amino acids: CASSDTRLAGRSSYEQYF.

This clonotype was seen a few times. This chain links TRBV11-1 with TRBJ2-3; D gene ambiguous. Between the trimmed V and J ends, which lost 4 bases and 3 bases, there was a span of 11 bases. Germline assignment: CDR1 SGHAT and CDR2 FQDESV (reference sequence). The CDR3 contains 14 residues. The CDR3: CASSYTPVTDTQYF. For the CDR3, the DNA is TGTGCCAGCAGCTATACCCCGGTGACAGATACGCAGTATTTT.

This clonotype showed up many times. The rearrangement uses TRBV28 and TRBJ2-7; perhaps TRBD1 as D (6 bases). Trimming left V 9 bases short and J 4 bases short, with 13 bases between. The CDR3 has 12 residues. CDR1 and CDR2 (germline): MDHEN, SYDVKM. CDR3 amino acids: CASGQGLYEQYF. The CDR3 DNA reads TGTGCCAGTGGGCAGGGGCTTTACGAGCAGTACTTC. The whole variable domain, remainder taken from reference TRBV28 and TRBJ2-7, is DVKVTQSSRYLVKRTGEKVFLECVQDMDHENMFWYRQDPGLGLRLIYFSYDVKMKEKGDIPEGYSVSREKKERFSLILESASTNQTSMYLCASGQGLYEQYFGPGTRLTVT.

The CDR3 sequence: CSARDPSLRDYGYTF. The CDR3 DNA follows: TGCAGTGCTAGAGATCCGAGTTTACGGGACTATGGCTACACCTTC. V is TRBV20-1 and J is TRBJ1-2; D unresolved. Germline V gene data show CDR1 as DFQATT and CDR2 as SNEGSKA (reference sequence). CDR3 length: 15 residues. Trimming removed 0 bases from V and 3 bases from J, with 14 bases in between.

The chain carries TRBV12-3 or TRBV12-4 and TRBJ2-7; 7 bases are a match to TRBD2. Near its end, the DNA agrees better with TRBJ2-5, so the J call may be wrong. The CDR3 consists of 16 residues. CDR3 in DNA: TGTGCCAGCAGTCGGGGGAGGGTACATCAACGGGAGACCCAGTACTTC. Its translation: CASSRGRVHQRETQYF.

The chain links TRBV20-1 to TRBJ2-7, with D possibly being TRBD1 (6 bases). This CDR3 comprises 12 residues. Germline values: CDR1 DFQATT, CDR2 SNEGSKA (reference sequence). The DNA for the CDR3 is TGCAGCGCCGAGGGACAAACCTACGAGCAGTACTTC. This gives the protein CSAEGQTYEQYF.

This clonotype was observed a handful of times. The chain links TRBV5-1 to TRBJ2-1; 7 bases are shared with TRBD2. CDR1 and CDR2 (germline): SGHRS, YFSETQ. V shed 3 bases, J shed 4 bases, and the junction held 10 bases outside the gene matches. The CDR3 runs 16 residues. The CDR3 here is CASSSVLAGGYNEQFF. The CDR3 coding sequence is TGCGCCAGCAGCTCAGTCTTAGCGGGCGGATACAATGAGCAGTTCTTC.

This clonotype was detected a few times. The rearrangement uses TRBV12-3 or TRBV12-4 and TRBJ1-2; D is uncertain. V dropped 2 bases and J dropped 2 bases, with 9 bases sitting between them. The CDR3 loop spans 14 amino acids. CDR3 in DNA: TGTGCCAGCAGTTTATCCCCGGTAAACTATGGCTACACCTTC. As protein: CASSLSPVNYGYTF.

In DNA, the CDR3 is TGTGCCAGTAGAGGACAGATCTATGGCTACACCTTC. Its translation: CASRGQIYGYTF. V is TRBV6-5 and J is TRBJ1-2; a weak D match, TRBD1 (6 bases). Germline V gene data show CDR1 as MNHEY and CDR2 as SVGAGI. V was clipped by 9 bases and J by 4 bases, with 12 bases between them. The CDR3 covers 12 residues.

V usage is TRBV6-5 and J usage is TRBJ2-3, with no clear D. Germline V gene sequence: CDR1 MNHEY, CDR2 SVGAGI. The ends were cut back, 6 bases at V and 7 bases at J, with 11 bases in the middle. This CDR3 is 12 amino acids long. For the CDR3, the DNA is TGTGCCAGCAGCACTCCCACCCATACGCAGTATTTT. Its protein is CASSTPTHTQYF.

The V and J genes are TRBV6-2 or TRBV6-3 and TRBJ2-6; D is ambiguous. Germline V gene lookup returns CDR1 MNHEY and CDR2 SVGEGT. Trimming took 10 bases from V and 4 from J, leaving 14 bases between them. The CDR3 contains 14 residues. The CDR3 reads CATSDPGGANVLTF. CDR3 DNA: TGTGCCACCTCTGACCCCGGGGGGGCCAACGTCCTGACTTTC.

In its sample, this clonotype was seen a few times. The genes are TRBV4-2 and TRBJ2-5, with 11 positions matching TRBD2. Germline CDR1 is LGHNA and CDR2 is YNFKEQ. The CDR3 sequence is 16 residues long. J lost 4 bases, V lost 4 bases, and 8 bases had no gene match. The CDR3 coding sequence is TGTGCCAGCAGCCCGACTAGCGGGGCCATCCTAGAGACCCAGTACTTC. The encoded protein is CASSPTSGAILETQYF.

DNA for the CDR3: TGCAGTGCTATTAGGGGGCCTCGGGGCAATCAGCCCCAGCATTTT. Its protein is CSAIRGPRGNQPQHF. This chain uses TRBV20-1 with TRBJ1-5; TRBD1 matches 7 bases. Unmatched junction bases numbered 8, after V lost 4 bases and J lost 2 bases. CDR3 length: 15 amino acids. Germline CDR1 DFQATT, CDR2 SNEGSKA (reference sequence).

The chain links TRBV6-1 to TRBJ2-7; a weak D match, TRBD2 (6 bases). Trimming stripped 4 bases from V and 7 bases from J, with 20 bases between. Germline V gives CDR1 MNHNS, CDR2 SASEGT. The CDR3 loop spans 15 amino acids. CDR3 in DNA: TGTGCCAGCAGTGTGGTTGGGACTCCAGTAGGTGAGCAGTACTTC. Amino acid sequence: CASSVVGTPVGEQYF.

The J gene is TRBJ2-3, the V gene TRBV27; TRBD1 agrees at 9 bases. V shed 6 bases, J shed 4 bases, and the junction held 8 bases outside the gene matches. Germline CDR1 is MNHEY and CDR2 is SMNVEV (reference sequence). CDR3 length equals 15 residues. The CDR3 sequence is CASSRTGERPDTQYF. As DNA, the CDR3 is TGTGCCAGCAGCCGGACAGGGGAACGTCCAGATACGCAGTATTTT.

The chain recombines TRBV6-5 with TRBJ1-4; D gene ambiguous. Per germline, CDR1 MNHEY and CDR2 SVGAGI. V shed 5 bases and J shed 7 bases, with 17 bases lying between them. This CDR3 is built from 15 residues. This CDR3 is CASSPQGPGIEKLFF. CDR3 DNA: TGTGCCAGCAGTCCCCAAGGTCCGGGGATTGAAAAACTGTTTTTT.

This clonotype was seen repeatedly, ten times or more. The chain has TRBV15 and TRBJ2-5; 8 nucleotides line up with TRBD2. Germline CDR1 and CDR2: LNHNV and YYDKDF (reference sequence). V was pared by 0 bases and J by 5 bases, with 5 bases of the junction left unmatched. CDR3 length: 15 residues. In nucleotides, the CDR3 is TGTGCCACCAGCAGAGATCCAAGGACTAGCGAGACCCAGTACTTC. This translates into CATSRDPRTSETQYF.

The chain recombines TRBV29-1 with TRBJ2-1; the match to TRBD2 covers 12 bases. J gave up 7 bases and V 6 bases, and 10 bases lay outside the gene matches. CDR1 is SQVTM, CDR2 ANQGSEA, per germline. This CDR3 region has 15 residues. The CDR3 sequence: CSVAPLAGGINEQFF. CDR3 sequence (DNA): TGCAGCGTGGCCCCACTAGCGGGGGGAATTAATGAGCAGTTCTTC.

The rearrangement uses TRBV20-1 and TRBJ2-1, with 9 positions matching TRBD2. The J call may be wrong; the DNA end is better matched by TRBJ2-7. The CDR3 has 18 amino acids. Germline assignment: CDR1 DFQATT and CDR2 SNEGSKA (reference sequence). As DNA, the CDR3 is TGCAGTGCTAGAGATTATGCTAGCGGGGCTCGCTCCTACAATGAGCAGTACTTC. Translation: CSARDYASGARSYNEQYF.

The chain recombines TRBV20-1 with TRBJ2-1; the match to TRBD2 covers 9 bases. With 5 bases clipped from V and 7 bases from J, the junction kept 6 bases outside the gene matches. This CDR3 has 13 amino acids. Per the germline V gene, CDR1 is DFQATT and CDR2 is SNEGSKA (reference sequence). In nucleotides, the CDR3 is TGCAGTGCTGTTAGCGGGAGTGGTAATGAGCAGTTCTTC. It yields the protein CSAVSGSGNEQFF.

This rearrangement joins TRBV12-3 or TRBV12-4 to TRBJ2-1; the D call may be TRBD1 or TRBD2 (6 bases each). The CDR3 is 14 amino acids. Trimming removed 4 bases from V and 9 bases from J, with 16 bases in between. DNA for the CDR3: TGTGCCAGCAGTTCCCCTAGGGGGGCGGGTGAGCAGTTCTTC. This codes for CASSSPRGAGEQFF.

The chain is built from TRBV6-1 and TRBJ2-1; D is unresolved. The germline V and J ends were trimmed by 6 bases and 0 bases, with 12 bases remaining between them. There are 15 residues in the CDR3. Germline loops: CDR1 MNHNS, CDR2 SASEGT. The CDR3 region is CASSDPGASYNEQFF. As DNA, the CDR3 is TGTGCCAGCAGCGATCCCGGAGCCTCCTACAATGAGCAGTTCTTC.

The chain combines TRBV6-5 with TRBJ2-7; D is tentatively TRBD1 or TRBD2 (5 bases each). The assigned J gene may be wrong: the sequence end matches TRBJ2-5 better. CDR1 MNHEY and CDR2 SVGAGI come from the germline V gene. The CDR3 runs 14 residues. The CDR3 reads CASSYGGPPVTQYF. The CDR3 bases are TGTGCCAGCAGTTACGGGGGACCCCCGGTGACCCAGTACTTC.

This clonotype showed up just a few times. This sequence joins TRBV7-2 and TRBJ2-6; D gene unclear. The length of the CDR3 is 19 residues. Germline CDR1 and CDR2: SGHTA and FQGNSA. Trimming took off 2 bases at V and 3 bases at J, with 20 bases between the two ends. CDR3 in amino acids: CASSLTAQLTLGGANVLTF. As DNA, the CDR3 is TGTGCCAGCAGCTTAACGGCCCAGTTGACGTTAGGTGGGGCCAACGTCCTGACTTTC.

This clonotype occurred a few times. The chain recombines TRBV5-1 with TRBJ2-5; TRBD1 matches 10 bases. CDR1 is SGHRS and CDR2 is YFSETQ in the germline V gene. V lost 0 bases and J lost 4; bases outside the gene matches: 12. The CDR3 is made up of 18 amino acids. CDR3 DNA: TGCGCCAGCAGCTTGGATCCTCTGTGGACAGGGGGAGGAGAGACCCAGTACTTC. Residues: CASSLDPLWTGGGETQYF.

V gene TRBV24-1 combines with J gene TRBJ2-1, with D possibly matching TRBD1 (6 bases). The CDR3 runs 15 residues. V gave up 3 bases and J gave up 6 bases, with 14 bases separating them. Looked up from germline, CDR1 is KGHDR and CDR2 is SFDVKD. This CDR3 is CATSDLGRGGNEQFF. CDR3 bases: TGTGCCACCAGTGATCTCGGCAGAGGGGGCAATGAGCAGTTCTTC.

For this clonotype: One end of the junction is discordant with germline, which a read error may explain. This chain links TRBV6-5 with TRBJ2-5; 7 bases are shared with TRBD2. Germline V gene data show CDR1 as MNHEY and CDR2 as SVGAGI. The CDR3 totals 14 residues. CDR3 DNA sequence: TGTGCCAGCAGTCTTCGACTAGCACAAGAGGCCCAGTACTTC. This sequence encodes CASSLRLAQEAQYF.

The chain recombines TRBV6-2 or TRBV6-3 with TRBJ2-5; 7 positions agree with TRBD2. This CDR3 spans 13 amino acids. The germline CDR1 and CDR2 sequences are MNHEY and SVGEGT. V trimming: 6 bases; J trimming: 11 bases; junction bases outside the gene matches: 12. CDR3 nucleotides: TGTGCCAGCAGAAACGGGGGAGGGGATGAGCAGTACTTC. This gives the protein CASRNGGGDEQYF.

The V call is TRBV4-3, the J call TRBJ2-1, with 7 bases that match TRBD2. Germline CDR1 is LGHNA and CDR2 is YSLEER. Losses at the gene ends were 0 bases for V and 3 bases for J; bases not matched to a gene: 5. The CDR3 runs 16 residues. This CDR3 reads CASSQDLAAIYNEQFF. In DNA form, the CDR3 reads TGCGCCAGCAGCCAAGATCTAGCGGCTATCTACAATGAGCAGTTCTTC.